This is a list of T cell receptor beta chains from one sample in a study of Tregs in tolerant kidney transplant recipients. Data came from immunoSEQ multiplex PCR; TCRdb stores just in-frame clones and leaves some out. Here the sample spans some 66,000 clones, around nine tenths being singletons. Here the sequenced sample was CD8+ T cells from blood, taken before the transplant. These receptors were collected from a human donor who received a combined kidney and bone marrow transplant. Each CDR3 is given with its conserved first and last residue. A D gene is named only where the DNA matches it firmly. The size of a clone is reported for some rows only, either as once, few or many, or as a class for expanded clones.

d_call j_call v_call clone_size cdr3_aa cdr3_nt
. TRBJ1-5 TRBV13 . CASSLRTVNQPQHF TGTGCCAGCAGCTTACGGACAGTCAATCAGCCCCAGCATTTT
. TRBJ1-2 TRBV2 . CASSEFRGGAVSGYTF TGTGCCAGCAGTGAATTTCGGGGGGGCGCGGTTTCTGGCTACACCTTC
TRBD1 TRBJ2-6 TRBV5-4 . CASRRTGTPSGANVLTF TGTGCCAGCCGGAGGACAGGGACACCCTCTGGGGCCAACGTCCTGACTTTC
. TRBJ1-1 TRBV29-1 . CSVVRNTEAFF TGCAGCGTTGTCAGGAACACTGAAGCTTTCTTT
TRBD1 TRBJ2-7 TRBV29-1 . CSVLSDRVTYEQYF TGCAGCGTGCTTTCGGACAGGGTCACCTACGAGCAGTACTTC
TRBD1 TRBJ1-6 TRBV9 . CASSVEEGAGSPLHF TGTGCCAGCAGCGTAGAGGAGGGGGCCGGTTCACCCCTCCACTTT
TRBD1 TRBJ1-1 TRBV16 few CASSHSGGTGATEAFF TGTGCCAGCAGCCACTCAGGGGGGACAGGGGCCACTGAAGCTTTCTTT
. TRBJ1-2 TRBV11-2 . CASSLIPRGQNYGYTF TGTGCCAGCAGCTTAATCCCCCGAGGACAGAACTATGGCTACACCTTC
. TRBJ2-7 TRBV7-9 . CASSPGGNSEQYF TGTGCCAGCAGCCCAGGGGGGAATAGCGAGCAGTACTTC
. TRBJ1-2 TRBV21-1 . CASSKVRRYGYTF TGTGCCAGCAGCAAAGTCAGGAGGTATGGCTACACCTTC
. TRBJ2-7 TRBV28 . CASHWAQAGVYEQYF TGTGCCAGCCACTGGGCCCAAGCGGGCGTCTACGAGCAGTACTTC
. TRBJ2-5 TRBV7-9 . CASRGEETQYF TGTGCCAGCAGGGGAGAAGAGACCCAGTACTTC
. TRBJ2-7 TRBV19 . CASKQGNHYEQYF TGTGCCAGTAAGCAGGGCAACCACTACGAGCAGTACTTC
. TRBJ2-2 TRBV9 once CASSVGDLGARTGELFF TGTGCCAGCAGCGTAGGAGATTTGGGGGCTCGGACCGGGGAGCTGTTTTTT
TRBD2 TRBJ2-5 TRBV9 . CASSVVAGGGEQYF TGTGCCAGCAGCGTAGTAGCGGGAGGGGGTGAGCAGTACTTC
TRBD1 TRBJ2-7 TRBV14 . CASSQDPPGTVPYEQYF TGTGCCAGCAGCCAAGATCCTCCCGGGACAGTACCCTACGAGCAGTACTTC
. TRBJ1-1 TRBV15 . CATRIEKYTEAFF TGTGCCACCAGGATAGAGAAATACACTGAAGCTTTCTTT
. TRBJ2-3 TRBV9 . CASSVAGTPSTDTQYF TGTGCCAGCAGCGTAGCCGGGACACCTAGCACAGATACGCAGTATTTT
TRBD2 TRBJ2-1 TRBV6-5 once CASSLLAGAYNEQFF TGTGCCAGCAGCCTACTAGCGGGAGCCTACAATGAGCAGTTCTTC
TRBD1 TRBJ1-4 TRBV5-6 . CASSPGTGNEKLFF TGTGCCAGCAGCCCCGGGACAGGGAATGAAAAACTGTTTTTT
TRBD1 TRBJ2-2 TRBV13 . CASSSGQLAGELFF TGTGCCAGCAGTTCGGGACAGTTGGCCGGGGAGCTGTTTTTT
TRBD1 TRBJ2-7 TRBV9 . CASSANPGQDSYEQYF TGTGCCAGCAGCGCGAATCCCGGACAGGACTCCTACGAGCAGTACTTC
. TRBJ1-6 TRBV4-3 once CASSQGVVFNSPLHF TGCGCCAGCAGCCAAGGCGTAGTATTTAATTCACCCCTCCACTTT
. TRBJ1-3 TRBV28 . CASSLLVQDLGNTIYF TGTGCCAGCAGTTTATTAGTACAGGACCTAGGAAACACCATATATTTT
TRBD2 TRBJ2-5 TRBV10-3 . CAISDLAGGPAKETQYF TGTGCCATCAGTGACCTAGCGGGAGGGCCCGCAAAAGAGACCCAGTACTTC
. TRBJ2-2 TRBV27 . CATKVWGEDRTGELFF TGTGCCACCAAAGTTTGGGGGGAGGACAGGACCGGGGAGCTGTTTTTT
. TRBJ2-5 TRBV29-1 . CSFLFYREGETQYF TGCAGTTTTCTCTTTTACAGGGAGGGAGAGACCCAGTACTTC
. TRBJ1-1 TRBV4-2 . CASSQVPMNTEAFF TGTGCCAGCAGCCAAGTCCCTATGAACACTGAAGCTTTCTTT
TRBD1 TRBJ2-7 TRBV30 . CAWIPLDRESREQYF TGTGCCTGGATCCCTCTGGACAGGGAATCTCGGGAGCAGTACTTC
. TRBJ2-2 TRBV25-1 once CASSEGAGYTGELFF TGTGCCAGCAGTGAAGGAGCAGGGTACACCGGGGAGCTGTTTTTT
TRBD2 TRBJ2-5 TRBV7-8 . CASIAGGPGTQYF TGTGCCAGCATAGCGGGAGGGCCGGGGACCCAGTACTTC
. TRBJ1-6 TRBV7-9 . CASSLFVSSPLHF TGTGCCAGCAGCTTATTCGTGAGTTCACCCCTCCACTTT
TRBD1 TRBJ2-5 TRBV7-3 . CASSQGQYQETQYF TGTGCCAGCAGCCAGGGACAGTACCAAGAGACCCAGTACTTC
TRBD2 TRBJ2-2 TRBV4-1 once CASSQDGGGAAGELFF TGCGCCAGCAGCCAAGATGGCGGGGGGGCCGCCGGGGAGCTGTTTTTT
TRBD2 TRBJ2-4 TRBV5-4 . CASSFSPGGSEIGAKNIQYF TGTGCCAGCAGCTTCTCTCCGGGGGGAAGTGAAATTGGGGCCAAAAACATTCAGTACTTC
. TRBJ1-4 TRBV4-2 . CASSLDSREKLFF TGTGCCAGCAGCCTAGATTCTCGGGAGAAACTGTTTTTT
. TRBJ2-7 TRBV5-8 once CASSLDWGGYEQYF TGTGCCAGCAGCTTGGATTGGGGCGGCTACGAGCAGTACTTC
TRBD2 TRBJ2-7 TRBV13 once CASSSQSLAGVTQPYEQYF TGTGCCAGCAGCTCCCAATCTCTAGCGGGGGTAACCCAACCCTACGAGCAGTACTTC
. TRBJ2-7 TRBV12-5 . CASGLTGTYEQYF TGTGCTAGTGGTTTGACAGGGACCTACGAGCAGTACTTC
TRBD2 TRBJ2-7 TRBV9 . CASSGGSAYEQYF TGTGCCAGCAGCGGCGGGAGTGCCTACGAGCAGTACTTC
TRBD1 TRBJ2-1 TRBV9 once CASRATGGPSHEQFF TGTGCCAGCAGAGCCACAGGGGGACCTTCCCATGAGCAGTTCTTC
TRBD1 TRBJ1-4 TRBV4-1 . CASSHAGTGVLVNEKLFF TGCGCCAGCAGCCATGCCGGGACAGGGGTTTTGGTTAATGAAAAACTGTTTTTT
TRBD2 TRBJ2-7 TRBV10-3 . CAISETDSRTSGGYEQYF TGTGCCATCAGTGAGACAGACTCTAGGACTAGCGGAGGCTACGAGCAGTACTTC